This T cell receptor (beta chain) originates from a study of blood T cell repertoires in COVID-19. Here immunoSEQ multiplex PCR was the method, and the copy in TCRdb shows in-frame clones only, minus some. This table holds fewer than 250,000 clones, 65% to 90% found once. Trimming removed 0 bases from V and 2 bases from J, with 5 bases in between. CDR3 length: 13 amino acids. Germline CDR1 and CDR2: SGHNT and YYREEE (reference sequence). All enrollees were about 18 to 89 years old and from 20 to 30 US areas. The chain joins TRBV5-4 to TRBJ2-5, with no clear D. This receptor was taken from a woman between 45 and 60 years old with acute COVID-19. Sequencing was done on a sample of PBMCs or T cells enriched from blood (not recorded which). CDR3 DNA sequence: TGTGCCAGCAGCTTGGCACTACAAGAGACCCAGTACTTC. Its protein product is CASSLALQETQYF.